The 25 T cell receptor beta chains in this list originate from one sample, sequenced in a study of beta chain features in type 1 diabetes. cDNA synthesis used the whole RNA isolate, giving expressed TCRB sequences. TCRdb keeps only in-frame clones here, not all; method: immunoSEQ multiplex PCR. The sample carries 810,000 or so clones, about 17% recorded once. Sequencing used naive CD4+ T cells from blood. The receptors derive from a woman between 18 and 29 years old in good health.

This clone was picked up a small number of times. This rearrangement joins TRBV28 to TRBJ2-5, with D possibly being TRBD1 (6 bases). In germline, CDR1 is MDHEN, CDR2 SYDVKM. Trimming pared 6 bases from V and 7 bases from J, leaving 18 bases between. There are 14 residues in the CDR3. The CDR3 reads CASSSGTRWGTQYF. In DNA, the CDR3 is TGTGCCAGCAGCTCCGGGACAAGATGGGGGACCCAGTACTTC.

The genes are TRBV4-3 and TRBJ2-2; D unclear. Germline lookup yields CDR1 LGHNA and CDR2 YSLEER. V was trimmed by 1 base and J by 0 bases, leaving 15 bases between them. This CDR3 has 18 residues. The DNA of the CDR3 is TGCGCCAGCAGCCAAGTTCTGGTTGGGGTGTCGAACACCGGGGAGCTGTTTTTT. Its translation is CASSQVLVGVSNTGELFF.

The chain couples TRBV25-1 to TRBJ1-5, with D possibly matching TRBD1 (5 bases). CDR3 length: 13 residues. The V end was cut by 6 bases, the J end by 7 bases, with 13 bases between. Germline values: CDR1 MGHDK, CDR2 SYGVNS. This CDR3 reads CASSNTGGQPQHF. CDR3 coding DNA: TGTGCCAGCAGCAATACTGGGGGACAGCCCCAGCATTTT.

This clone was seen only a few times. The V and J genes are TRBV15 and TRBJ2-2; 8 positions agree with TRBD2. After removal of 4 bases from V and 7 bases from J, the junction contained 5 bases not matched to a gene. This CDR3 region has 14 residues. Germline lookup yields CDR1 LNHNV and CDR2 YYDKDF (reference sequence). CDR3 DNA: TGTGCCACCAGCAAAGGACTAGCCCTCGGGGAGCTGTTTTTT. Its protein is CATSKGLALGELFF.

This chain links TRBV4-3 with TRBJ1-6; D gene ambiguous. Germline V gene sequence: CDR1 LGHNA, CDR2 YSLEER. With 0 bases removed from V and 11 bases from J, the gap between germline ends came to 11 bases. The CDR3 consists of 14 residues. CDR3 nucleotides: TGCGCCAGCAGCCAAGAGTACCGGATAGCACCCCTCCACTTT. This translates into CASSQEYRIAPLHF.

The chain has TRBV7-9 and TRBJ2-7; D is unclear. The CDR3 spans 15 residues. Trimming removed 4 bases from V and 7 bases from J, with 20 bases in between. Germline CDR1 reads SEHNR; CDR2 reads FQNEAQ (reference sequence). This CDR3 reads CASSSVVGPYVEQYF. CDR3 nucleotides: TGTGCCAGCAGCTCCGTTGTAGGGCCCTACGTTGAGCAGTACTTC.

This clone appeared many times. The CDR3 protein is CASSLEYRFYGYTF. The CDR3 DNA is TGTGCCAGCAGCTTAGAGTACAGGTTCTATGGCTACACCTTC. This rearrangement joins TRBV7-9 to TRBJ1-2; tentatively, D is TRBD1 (5 bases). The germline gives CDR1 SEHNR, CDR2 FQNEAQ (reference sequence). The CDR3 length is 14 residues. V was pared by 1 base and J by 4 bases, with 10 bases between.

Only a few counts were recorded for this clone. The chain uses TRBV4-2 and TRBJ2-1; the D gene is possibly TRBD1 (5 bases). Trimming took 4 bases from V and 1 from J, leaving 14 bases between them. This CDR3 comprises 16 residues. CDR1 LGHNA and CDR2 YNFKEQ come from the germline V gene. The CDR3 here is CASSLHDRKSYNEQFF. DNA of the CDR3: TGTGCCAGCAGCCTACACGACAGAAAGTCCTACAATGAGCAGTTCTTC.

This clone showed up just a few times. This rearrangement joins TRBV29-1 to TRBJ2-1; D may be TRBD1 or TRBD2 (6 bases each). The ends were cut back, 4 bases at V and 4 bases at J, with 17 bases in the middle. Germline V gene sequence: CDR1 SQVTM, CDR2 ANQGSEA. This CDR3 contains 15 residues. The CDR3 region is CSVAKRGGFYNEQFF. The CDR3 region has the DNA TGCAGCGTTGCCAAACGAGGGGGGTTTTACAATGAGCAGTTCTTC.

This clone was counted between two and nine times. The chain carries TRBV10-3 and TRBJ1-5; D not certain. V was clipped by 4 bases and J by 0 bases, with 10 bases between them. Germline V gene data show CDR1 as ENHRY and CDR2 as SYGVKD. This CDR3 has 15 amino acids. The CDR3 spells CAISVGGPSNQPQHF. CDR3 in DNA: TGTGCCATCAGTGTTGGCGGCCCTAGCAATCAGCCCCAGCATTTT.

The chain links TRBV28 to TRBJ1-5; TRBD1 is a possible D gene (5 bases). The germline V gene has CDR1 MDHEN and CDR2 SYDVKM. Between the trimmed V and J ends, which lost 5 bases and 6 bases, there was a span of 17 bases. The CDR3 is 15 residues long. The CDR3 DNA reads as TGTGCCAGCAGTCGCCGAACCAACAGGAGTCAGCCCCAGCATTTT. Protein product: CASSRRTNRSQPQHF.

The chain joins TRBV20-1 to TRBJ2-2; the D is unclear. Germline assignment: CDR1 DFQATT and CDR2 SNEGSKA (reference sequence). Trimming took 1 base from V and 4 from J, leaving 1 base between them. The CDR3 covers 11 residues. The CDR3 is CSARATGELFF. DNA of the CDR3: TGCAGTGCTAGAGCCACCGGGGAGCTGTTTTTT.

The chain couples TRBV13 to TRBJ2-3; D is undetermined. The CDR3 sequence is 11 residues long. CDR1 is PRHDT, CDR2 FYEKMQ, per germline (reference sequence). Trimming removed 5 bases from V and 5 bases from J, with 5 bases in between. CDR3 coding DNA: TGTGCCAGCAGCATCCTAGATACGCAGTATTTT. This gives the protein CASSILDTQYF.

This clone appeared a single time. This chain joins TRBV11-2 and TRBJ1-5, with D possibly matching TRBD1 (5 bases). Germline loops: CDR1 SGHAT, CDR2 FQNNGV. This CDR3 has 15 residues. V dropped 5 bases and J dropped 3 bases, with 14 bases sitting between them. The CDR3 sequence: CASSLGGIPNQPQHF. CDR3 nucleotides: TGTGCCAGCAGCCTGGGGGGAATACCCAATCAGCCCCAGCATTTT. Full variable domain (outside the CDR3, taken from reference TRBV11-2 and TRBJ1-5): EAGVAQSPRYKIIEKRQSVAFWCNPISGHATLYWYQQILGQGPKLLIQFQNNGVVDDSQLPKDRFSAERLKGVDSTLKIQPAKLEDSAVYLCASSLGGIPNQPQHFGDGTRLSIL.

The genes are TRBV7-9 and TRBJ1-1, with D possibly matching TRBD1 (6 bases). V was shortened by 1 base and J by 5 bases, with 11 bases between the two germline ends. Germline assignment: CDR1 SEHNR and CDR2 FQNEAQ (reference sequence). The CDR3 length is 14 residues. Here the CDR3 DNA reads TGTGCCAGCAGCTTAGTCGGAAGGGGGACTGAAGCTTTCTTT. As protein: CASSLVGRGTEAFF.

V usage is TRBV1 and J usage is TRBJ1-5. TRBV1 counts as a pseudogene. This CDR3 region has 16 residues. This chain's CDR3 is CTSSLGLINSNQPQHF. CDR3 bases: TGCACCAGCAGCCTAGGACTCATAAATAGCAATCAGCCCCAGCATTTT.

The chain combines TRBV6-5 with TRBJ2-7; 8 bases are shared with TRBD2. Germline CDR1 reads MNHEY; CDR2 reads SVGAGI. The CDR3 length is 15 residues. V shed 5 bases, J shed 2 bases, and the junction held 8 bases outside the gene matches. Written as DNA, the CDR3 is TGTGCCAGCAGTCTCATAGCGGGAAGCCCCTACGAGCAGTACTTC. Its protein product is CASSLIAGSPYEQYF.

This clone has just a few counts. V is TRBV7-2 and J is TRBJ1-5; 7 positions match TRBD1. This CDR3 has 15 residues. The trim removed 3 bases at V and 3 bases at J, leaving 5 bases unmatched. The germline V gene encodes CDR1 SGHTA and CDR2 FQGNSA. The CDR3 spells CASSLTGLFNQPQHF. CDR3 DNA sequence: TGTGCCAGCAGCTTGACAGGGCTCTTCAATCAGCCCCAGCATTTT.

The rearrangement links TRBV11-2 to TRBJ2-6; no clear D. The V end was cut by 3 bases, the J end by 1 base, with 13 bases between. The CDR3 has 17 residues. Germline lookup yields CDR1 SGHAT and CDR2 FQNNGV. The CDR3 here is CASSFWAERSGANVLTF. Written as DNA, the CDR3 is TGTGCCAGCAGCTTTTGGGCAGAAAGGTCTGGGGCCAACGTCCTGACTTTC.

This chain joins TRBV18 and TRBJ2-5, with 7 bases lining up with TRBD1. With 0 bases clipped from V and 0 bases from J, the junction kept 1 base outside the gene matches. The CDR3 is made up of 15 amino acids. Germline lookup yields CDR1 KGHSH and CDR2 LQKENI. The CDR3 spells CASSPPGQYQETQYF. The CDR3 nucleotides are TGTGCCAGCTCACCACCGGGACAGTACCAAGAGACCCAGTACTTC.

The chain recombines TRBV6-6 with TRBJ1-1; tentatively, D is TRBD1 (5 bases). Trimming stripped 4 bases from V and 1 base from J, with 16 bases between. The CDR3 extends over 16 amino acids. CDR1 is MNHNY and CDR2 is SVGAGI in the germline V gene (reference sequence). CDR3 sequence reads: CASSSSSGTRNTEAFF. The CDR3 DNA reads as TGTGCCAGCAGTTCCTCATCTGGGACGAGGAACACTGAAGCTTTCTTT.

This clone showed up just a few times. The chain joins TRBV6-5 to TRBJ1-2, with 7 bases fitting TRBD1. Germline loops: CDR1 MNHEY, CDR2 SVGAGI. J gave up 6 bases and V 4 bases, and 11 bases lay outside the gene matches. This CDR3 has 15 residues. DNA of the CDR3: TGTGCCAGCAGTTTCCACAGGGGCGGGAGCAATGGCTACACCTTC. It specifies CASSFHRGGSNGYTF.

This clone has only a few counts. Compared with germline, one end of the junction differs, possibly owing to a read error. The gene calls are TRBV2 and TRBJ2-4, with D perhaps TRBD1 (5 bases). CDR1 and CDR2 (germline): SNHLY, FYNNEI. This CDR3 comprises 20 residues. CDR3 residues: CASRSTKSYSPTVAKNIQHF. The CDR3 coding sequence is TGTGCCAGCAGGTCTACCAAGTCCTATTCCCCGACAGTTGCCAAAAACATTCAGCACTTC.

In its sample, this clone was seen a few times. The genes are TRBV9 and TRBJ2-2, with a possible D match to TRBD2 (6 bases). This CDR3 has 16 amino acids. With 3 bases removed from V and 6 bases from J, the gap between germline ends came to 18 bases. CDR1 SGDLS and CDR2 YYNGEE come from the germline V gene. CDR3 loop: CASSAPGLLPPGELFF. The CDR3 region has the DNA TGTGCCAGCAGCGCGCCGGGACTCCTCCCCCCCGGGGAGCTGTTTTTT.

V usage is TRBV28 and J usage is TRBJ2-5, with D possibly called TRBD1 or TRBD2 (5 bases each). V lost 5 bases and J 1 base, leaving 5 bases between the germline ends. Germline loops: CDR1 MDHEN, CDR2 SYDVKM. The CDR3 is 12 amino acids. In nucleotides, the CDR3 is TGTGCCAGCAGTGGGACCCAAGAGACCCAGTACTTC. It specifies CASSGTQETQYF.